Shown below are 17 T cell receptor beta chains from a single sample sequenced in a study of blood T cell repertoires in COVID-19. This table comes from immunoSEQ multiplex PCR, and its TCRdb copy is limited to in-frame clones, with some not included. This table holds about 200,000 clones, roughly 84% found once. The sample was peripheral blood. The receptors originated from a man aged 50 to 60 with COVID-19, enrolled during active disease.

The V gene is TRBV5-6, the J gene TRBJ2-3; D not certain. Germline CDR1 SGHDT, CDR2 YYEEEE. CDR3 length: 12 residues. The V and J ends lost 2 bases and 6 bases respectively, with 7 bases between them. DNA for the CDR3: TGTGCCAGCAGCTTAGCAACGGATACGCAGTATTTT. Protein: CASSLATDTQYF.

The chain links TRBV29-1 to TRBJ2-7, with 7 bases fitting TRBD1. The J segment lost 3 bases and the V segment lost 3 bases, leaving 5 bases of the junction unmatched. Germline values: CDR1 SQVTM, CDR2 ANQGSEA. The CDR3 is 13 residues long. This CDR3 is CSVDGAGGYEQYF. CDR3 DNA sequence: TGCAGCGTTGATGGGGCAGGGGGCTACGAGCAGTACTTC.

The chain has TRBV4-1 and TRBJ2-5, with 8 bases identical to TRBD1. With 0 bases clipped from V and 5 bases from J, the junction kept 17 bases outside the gene matches. In germline, CDR1 is MGHRA, CDR2 YSYEKL. This CDR3 is 19 amino acids long. CDR3 DNA: TGCGCCAGCAGCCAAGATCTTTGCCCGTGGACAGGGCCCTCTGAGACCCAGTACTTC. This gives the protein CASSQDLCPWTGPSETQYF.

This chain links TRBV10-1 with TRBJ2-1, with 10 nucleotides matching TRBD1. V trimming: 5 bases; J trimming: 7 bases; junction bases outside the gene matches: 5. Germline CDR1 is WNHNN and CDR2 is SYGVQD (reference sequence). The CDR3 totals 14 residues. DNA for the CDR3: TGCGCCAGCAGTACCCGGGACAGGGGTAATGAGCAGTTCTTC. As protein: CASSTRDRGNEQFF.

This rearrangement joins TRBV9 to TRBJ2-7, with D maybe TRBD2 (5 bases). The germline CDR1 and CDR2 sequences are SGDLS and YYNGEE. The ends were cut back, 0 bases at V and 0 bases at J, with 10 bases in the middle. This CDR3 is built from 15 residues. The chain's CDR3 is CASSVVGESSYEQYF. In nucleotides, the CDR3 is TGTGCCAGCAGCGTAGTTGGGGAGAGCTCCTACGAGCAGTACTTC.

This chain uses TRBV7-6 with TRBJ1-3, with TRBD1 identical over 7 bases. Trimming at V came to 4 bases and at J to 0 bases, leaving 9 bases not matched to a gene. Germline V gives CDR1 SGHVS, CDR2 FNYEAQ. The CDR3 runs to 17 residues. Written as DNA, the CDR3 is TGTGCCAGCAGCTGGGGCGCCCCAGGGGGCTCTGGAAACACCATATATTTT. Translation: CASSWGAPGGSGNTIYF.

The chain recombines TRBV24-1 with TRBJ2-1; 7 bases line up with TRBD1. The germline CDR1 and CDR2 sequences are KGHDR and SFDVKD. The CDR3 consists of 15 residues. The ends lost 10 bases at V and 6 bases at J; junction bases unmatched: 14. The chain's CDR3 is CATDRSPVSRNEQFF. The CDR3 DNA is TGTGCCACGGACAGGTCCCCCGTGAGCCGCAATGAGCAGTTCTTC.

The CDR3: CASSDVRSYEQYF. DNA for the CDR3: TGTGCCAGCAGCGATGTCAGATCCTACGAGCAGTACTTC. The chain is built from TRBV9 and TRBJ2-7; D unclear. Germline CDR1 and CDR2: SGDLS and YYNGEE. The CDR3 has 13 amino acids. V shed 3 bases and J shed 1 base, with 8 bases lying between them. The variable domain in full, completed from reference TRBV9 and TRBJ2-7, reads DSGVTQTPKHLITATGQRVTLRCSPRSGDLSVYWYQQSLDQGLQFLIQYYNGEERAKGNILERFSAQQFPDLHSELNLSSLELGDSALYFCASSDVRSYEQYFGPGTRLTVT.

The rearrangement links TRBV6-6 to TRBJ1-2, with 8 bases that match TRBD1. The V and J ends lost 0 bases and 6 bases, in that order; junction bases with no gene match: 9. The germline gives CDR1 MNHNY, CDR2 SVGAGI (reference sequence). The CDR3 has 16 amino acids. CDR3 DNA sequence: TGTGCCAGCAGTTACTCGAGACAGGGGCAGGCGAATGGCTACACCTTC. This sequence encodes CASSYSRQGQANGYTF.

This chain joins TRBV2 and TRBJ1-2; D uncertain. V was pared by 7 bases and J by 4 bases, with 10 bases between. Germline CDR1 is SNHLY and CDR2 is FYNNEI. The length of the CDR3 is 12 residues. The CDR3: CASTQSSYGYTF. CDR3 nucleotides: TGTGCCAGCACTCAGTCTTCCTATGGCTACACCTTC.

The rearrangement uses TRBV24-1 and TRBJ2-1; 8 bases map to TRBD1. V gave up 4 bases and J gave up 3 bases; unmatched junction bases: 7. Germline loops: CDR1 KGHDR, CDR2 SFDVKD. The CDR3 extends over 16 amino acids. The CDR3 coding sequence is TGTGCCACCAGTGACGCGACAGGGGCGGACTACAATGAGCAGTTCTTC. Its translation: CATSDATGADYNEQFF.

The chain joins TRBV7-9 to TRBJ2-2; tentatively, D is TRBD1 (6 bases). The V end was cut by 7 bases, the J end by 5 bases, with 11 bases between. Germline CDR1 is SEHNR and CDR2 is FQNEAQ (reference sequence). The CDR3 extends over 13 amino acids. The CDR3 is CASILTGTGELFF. In DNA, the CDR3 is TGTGCCAGCATACTAACAGGGACCGGGGAGCTGTTTTTT.

The chain has TRBV3-1 (or the pseudogene TRBV3-2) and TRBJ1-5; possibly TRBD1 for D (5 bases). Per germline, CDR1 LGHDT and CDR2 YNNKEL (reference sequence). Trimming took off 3 bases at V and 3 bases at J, with 12 bases between the two ends. CDR3 size: 15 residues. The DNA of the CDR3 is TGTGCCAGCAGCCATACCGACAGAAACAATCAGCCCCAGCATTTT. It encodes CASSHTDRNNQPQHF.

This CDR3 is CASSLEFGVVSGANEQFF. Here the CDR3 DNA reads TGTGCCAGCAGCTTAGAATTCGGGGTGGTTAGCGGGGCTAATGAGCAGTTCTTC. This sequence joins TRBV11-3 and TRBJ2-1; 8 bases line up with TRBD2. V lost 0 bases to trimming and J lost 7 bases; unmatched junction nucleotides: 14. The CDR3 contains 18 residues. The germline V gene has CDR1 SGHNT and CDR2 YENEEA.

V and J are TRBV18 and TRBJ2-5; 7 positions agree with TRBD1. In germline, CDR1 is KGHSH, CDR2 LQKENI. The CDR3 extends over 14 amino acids. Losses at the gene ends were 3 bases for V and 2 bases for J; bases not matched to a gene: 3. Written as DNA, the CDR3 is TGTGCCAGCTCACCCCGGGACAGTCAAGAGACCCAGTACTTC. Protein: CASSPRDSQETQYF.

This clone has only one observation. The chain combines TRBV5-8 with TRBJ1-2; weak D call: TRBD1 (6 bases). Trimming cost V 0 bases and J 6 bases, with 15 bases left between them. Germline V gives CDR1 SGHTS, CDR2 YDEGEE. CDR3 length: 15 amino acids. CDR3 loop: CASSLGSIGGNGYTF. CDR3 nucleotides: TGTGCCAGCAGCTTGGGTTCTATAGGGGGAAATGGCTACACCTTC.

The CDR3, as DNA: TGTGCCAGCAGCGCGACTAGCGGGGGGCAGCGTGAGCAGTTCTTC. Its translation is CASSATSGGQREQFF. The rearrangement uses TRBV9 and TRBJ2-1, with 13 bases lining up with TRBD2. Unmatched junction bases numbered 6, after V lost 3 bases and J lost 9 bases. This CDR3 has 15 amino acids. Germline V CDR1 and CDR2: SGDLS, YYNGEE. The full variable domain, rest sourced from reference TRBV9 and TRBJ2-1, is DSGVTQTPKHLITATGQRVTLRCSPRSGDLSVYWYQQSLDQGLQFLIQYYNGEERAKGNILERFSAQQFPDLHSELNLSSLELGDSALYFCASSATSGGQREQFFGPGTRLTVL.